The clone carrying this TCR beta chain was seen more than once but under ten times. Its target is unknown. This record belongs to a study of T cell repertoires in cytomegalovirus infection. Study summary: Indications of both CMV infection and matching HLA type were provided by public TCR beta signatures. Study conclusions and caveats: Individuals carrying CMV plus the relevant HLA were identified by cumulative frequency of public TCR beta families. The ex vivo response was dominated by HLA-C-restricted CMV-specific TCR beta clonotypes.

Germline CDR1 and CDR2: SGHDT and YYEEEE. Trimming left V 4 bases short and J 5 bases short, with 15 bases between. This CDR3 has 15 residues. One entry per CDR3 protein results from TCRdb running MiXCR on the reads. This sample has 450,000 to 550,000 distinct CDR3 sequences, with 16% found just once. Material for sequencing was CD8+ T cells from PBMCs. The genes are TRBV5-6 and TRBJ2-2, with a weak D call TRBD1 (5 bases). This sequence originates from a human donor in good health (CMV status not recorded). Some clones in this sample may be carry-over from other donors' samples. CDR3 sequence (DNA): TGTGCCAGCAGCCGCTCCGTGGGGCGTACCGGGGAGCTGTTTTTT. Its protein is CASSRSVGRTGELFF.